Only a few counts were recorded for the clone carrying this T cell receptor (beta chain). The data were taken from a study of blood T cell repertoires in COVID-19. Libraries were prepared by immunoSEQ multiplex PCR; TCRdb keeps only in-frame clonotypes and omits some of them. The top ten hold 2.1% of the sample, which has 250,000 or so clones, around 87% seen once. The CDR3 has 14 residues. Trimming shortened V by 0 bases and J by 4 bases, and 10 bases separated the two germline ends. Germline values: CDR1 LNHNV, CDR2 YYDKDF (reference sequence). This rearrangement joins TRBV15 to TRBJ2-7; D remains ambiguous. The specimen was peripheral blood. The receptor was isolated from a woman aged 60 to 75 with COVID-19, enrolled during active disease. CDR3 in DNA: TGTGCCACCAGCAGAGAACTTAACGGTTACGAGCAGTACTTC. Protein: CATSRELNGYEQYF.